The source of this T cell receptor beta chain is a study of T cells in Graves' hyperthyroidism and ophthalmopathy (dated by TCRdb to between 2018 and 2021). About the study as a whole: Peripheral blood samples were taken at the time of initial diagnosis, prior to any treatment. A discovery cohort of fewer than 110 patients, about 44 with Graves' ophthalmopathy and approximately 60 with stable Graves' hyperthyroidism, was used to find distinguishing TCR V-J signatures. An independent validation cohort of fewer than 20 hyperthyroidism patients and approximately 15 patients who later progressed to ophthalmopathy tested prospective prediction of ophthalmopathy. The 100 discovery patients were divided at random into training and test sets in a 7:3 ratio. In addition, the study compared T-cell repertoires in thyroid tissue and in blood from roughly six Graves' hyperthyroidism patients. After sampling, hyperthyroidism patients received methimazole starting at 30 mg daily, and ophthalmopathy patients received high-dose intravenous methylprednisolone. The paper describes TCR Vbeta CDR3 sequencing of 130 to 150 peripheral blood samples, made up of roughly 40 ophthalmopathy patients, around 78 hyperthyroidism patients and around 17 progressor patients. Broad study findings and their caveats: A model built on a 13 V-J signature distinguished ophthalmopathy from stable hyperthyroidism, reaching about 88% sensitivity and around 82% specificity in cross-validation and 80%/75% in testing. During validation, the model predicted progression to ophthalmopathy a median of about 6.3 months ahead of onset, with roughly 65% sensitivity and about 75% specificity. Sample size was not statistically predetermined, and investigators were not blinded to group allocation. Most expanded thyroid clonotypes (frequency above 0.001) were also detected in blood, suggesting blood repertoires may reflect thyroid immune responses.

TCR beta CDR3 regions were amplified from RNA transcripts. For the first round of RT-PCR on the TCR CDR3, the HTBI primer set was used together with the Qiagen OneStep RT-PCR kit. Libraries were constructed in a second round of multiplex PCR, after which size selection and purification were performed. Paired-end sequencing of the libraries was performed with 100 bp reads on an Illumina HiSeq2000. As for the authors' bioinformatics: SOAPnuke was used to process the raw data, removing reads that contained adapters or uncalled bases, had a mean Phred below 15, or lacked an exact match to the constant primer or identifier. High-quality paired reads were merged using COPE v1.2.5, and each unique nucleotide sequence was defined as a clonotype. MiTCR v1.1 was used to align the clonotypes against IMGT TRBV, TRBD and TRBJ reference segments. The analysis was restricted to V-J combinations with a frequency above 0.0001, which together covered roughly 99% of the repertoires. A TCS score was defined as the ratio of F50 (clonal expansion) to E x V (chaos), with BLOSUM62-based TCRdist applied between CDR3 peptides within each V-J. Welch's t-statistics and random forest reduced 450 to 600 V-J features to 10 to 15, which were used in a naive Bayes classifier (R e1071). TCRdb reprocessing: public reads trimmed at Q25 with fastp, clones called with MiXCR, in-frame beta chains kept. Records with the same CDR3 protein are collapsed into one entry carrying the most frequent genes and DNA. TCRdb, not the authors, supplied the V and J calls. For this sample the table gives 500,000 or so distinct CDR3 sequences, of which approximately 16% were detected only once. Less than 30% of the sample rests with the top ten.

This clonotype occurred many times. The antigen it binds to is not known. Base-call qualities are not available, and no considerably larger clone is one nucleotide away. Ophthalmopathy patients had moderately to severely active disease, with a Clinical Activity Score of 3 or more, a NOSPECS grade of 4 or more, and a disease duration of less than 3 months. Patients with uncontrolled infections, other autoimmune diseases, pregnancy or lactation were excluded. Clinical symptoms, serum thyroxine and TRAb, thyroid ultrasound, and orbital computed tomography formed the basis for the diagnoses. Ficoll-Paque density gradient centrifugation was used to isolate PBMCs from approximately 10 ml of fresh peripheral blood. Total RNA was extracted with Trizol reagent, and quality was checked on an Agilent 2100 Bioanalyzer. The sequence was collected from a young woman with Graves' ophthalmopathy. Sequencing was performed on blood.

This receptor has the CDR3 CASSPGGRETQYF. The DNA sequence reads TGTGCCAGCAGTCCCGGTGGCCGCGAGACCCAGTACTTC. This chain joins TRBV6-1 to TRBJ2-5; the D segment cannot be called with confidence. According to the germline V gene, CDR1 reads MNHNS and CDR2 reads SASEGT. Taken from cysteine to phenylalanine, the CDR3 has 13 residues. Here the CDR3 DNA is all that survives: 39 bases in frame from base 1. The trim is 5 bases for V and 5 bases for J, with a gap of 12 bases between the germline ends.